These 26 T cell receptor beta chains came from one sample sequenced in a study of Tregs in tolerant kidney transplant recipients. The nonmyeloablative bone marrow transplants came from related graft donors, with transient mixed chimerism. Profiled with immunoSEQ multiplex PCR; TCRdb holds only in-frame clones, not every one. The data show roughly 6,700 clones, and the top ten clones hold roughly 6.2%. The sample was CD4+ T cells from blood (PBMCs), taken 6 months after the transplant. These receptors all come from a human patient who received a combined kidney and bone marrow transplant. Part of the T cells may come from the graft donor.

As for this clone: The sequenced fragment ends 3 residues before the CDR3 boundary, so the rest is inferred from the germline J gene. This rearrangement joins TRBV20-1 to TRBJ1-1; the match to TRBD1 covers 7 bases. Trimming removed 3 bases from V and 1 base from J; junction bases left unmatched: 5. Germline CDR1 reads DFQATT; CDR2 reads SNEGSKA (reference sequence). This CDR3 comprises 14 residues. Here the CDR3 reads CSARRGDRNTEAFF. The CDR3 bases that were read are TGCAGTGCTAGGAGGGGGGACAGGAACACTGAA.

Concerning this clone itself: The missing CDR3 end, 3 residues past where the read stops, is filled in from the germline J gene. The V and J genes are TRBV28 and TRBJ2-1; TRBD2 agrees at 11 bases. The V segment lost 6 bases and the J segment 3 bases; nucleotides outside the gene matches: 4. Germline loops: CDR1 MDHEN, CDR2 SYDVKM. The length of the CDR3 is 15 residues. Incomplete CDR3 DNA: TGTGCCAGCAGATCCGGGACTAGCGGCTACAATGAG. Protein: CASRSGTSGYNE. The full-length CDR3 reads as CASRSGTSGYNEQFF. Complete variable domain (other parts from reference TRBV28 and TRBJ2-1): DVKVTQSSRYLVKRTGEKVFLECVQDMDHENMFWYRQDPGLGLRLIYFSYDVKMKEKGDIPEGYSVSREKKERFSLILESASTNQTSMYLCASRSGTSGYNEQFFGPGTRLTVL.

About this clone itself: The CDR3 end lies 3 residues beyond the end of the read and is filled in from the germline J gene. The gene calls are TRBV11-1 and TRBJ2-1; 10 bases are a match to TRBD2. V gave up 5 bases and J gave up 7 bases; unmatched junction bases: 8. The CDR3 covers 15 residues. CDR1 is SGHAT, CDR2 FQDESV, per germline (reference sequence). The CDR3 sequence: CASSDPRTSGNEQFF. The sequenced CDR3 bases are TGTGCCAGCAGCGACCCTAGGACTAGCGGAAATGAG. Full variable domain (outside the CDR3, taken from reference TRBV11-1 and TRBJ2-1): EAEVAQSPRYKITEKSQAVAFWCDPISGHATLYWYRQILGQGPELLVQFQDESVVDDSQLPKDRFSAERLKGVDSTLKIQPAELGDSAMYLCASSDPRTSGNEQFFGPGTRLTVL.

The CDR3 loop is CASRGADYGYTF. The sequenced part of the CDR3 DNA is TGTGCCAGCAGGGGGGCGGACTATGGC. The chain is built from TRBV28 and TRBJ1-2, with D possibly TRBD1 on 6 matching bases. The sequence runs out 3 residues before the end of the CDR3; the remainder is reconstructed from the germline J gene. The CDR3 totals 12 residues. V was clipped by 6 bases and J by 3 bases, with 8 bases between them. From germline, CDR1 is MDHEN and CDR2 SYDVKM.

As to this clone: The read ends 3 residues before the CDR3 terminus; that terminus is restored from the germline J gene. The chain uses TRBV9 and TRBJ2-1, with 8 bases matching TRBD2. With 0 bases clipped from V and 0 bases from J, the junction kept 2 bases outside the gene matches. This CDR3 has 16 amino acids. Germline CDR1 SGDLS, CDR2 YYNGEE. The CDR3 here is CASSVESGSSYNEQFF. Incomplete CDR3 DNA: TGTGCCAGCAGCGTAGAGAGCGGGAGCTCCTACAATGAG.

As concerns this clone: The CDR3 goes on 3 residues after the read ends, and that part is filled in from the germline J gene. The chain links TRBV20-1 to TRBJ2-7, with 8 positions matching TRBD2. Germline CDR1 is DFQATT and CDR2 is SNEGSKA (reference sequence). The CDR3 sequence is 13 residues long. J was trimmed by 4 bases and V by 6 bases; bases with no gene match: 8. This CDR3 is CSAPGTSFYEQYF. CDR3 DNA, as far as it was read: TGCAGTGCCCCCGGGACTAGTTTTTACGAG.

Of note for this clone: The DNA ends 3 residues before the CDR3 does, and the rest of the CDR3 is filled in from the germline J gene. This chain connects TRBV27 to TRBJ1-2; possible D gene TRBD1, 6 bases. This CDR3 is built from 15 residues. V shed 5 bases and J shed 1 base, with 14 bases lying between them. Germline-derived CDR1 and CDR2 are MNHEY and SMNVEV (reference sequence). CDR3 residues: CASSVDGGGNYGYTF. The part of the CDR3 DNA that was read is TGTGCCAGCAGTGTAGATGGAGGGGGTAACTATGGC.

A note on this clone: The read ends 3 residues before the CDR3 terminus; that terminus is restored from the germline J gene. V is TRBV6-1 and J is TRBJ1-5, with 7 bases that match TRBD1. The CDR3 runs to 15 residues. Losses at the gene ends were 4 bases for V and 1 base for J; bases not matched to a gene: 4. Germline CDR1 reads MNHNS; CDR2 reads SASEGT. CDR3 bases read: TGTGCCAGCAGTGGCCAGGGGGTAAGCAATCAGCCC. This gives the protein CASSGQGVSNQP. The entire CDR3 protein is CASSGQGVSNQPQHF.

Turning to this clone: The read finishes 3 residues shy of the CDR3 end, and the germline J gene is used to complete it. The gene calls are TRBV20-1 and TRBJ1-5; 9 nucleotides line up with TRBD1. Germline CDR1 and CDR2: DFQATT and SNEGSKA (reference sequence). This CDR3 is 15 amino acids long. V shed 5 bases, J shed 2 bases, and the junction held 7 bases outside the gene matches. The CDR3 DNA, read in part, is TGCAGTGCTCCTGTGACAGGGGGGGGCAATCAGCCC. Translation gives CSAPVTGGGNQP. The CDR3 in full is CSAPVTGGGNQPQHF.

Concerning this clone: From the germline J gene comes the end of the CDR3, since the read stops 3 residues before it. V and J are TRBV28 and TRBJ1-2; TRBD1 matches at 11 bases. The CDR3 has 15 amino acids. Germline V CDR1 and CDR2: MDHEN, SYDVKM. The sequenced part of the CDR3 DNA is TGTGCCAGCAGTTTGGGACAGGGGGACTTAGTCGGC. Translation gives CASSLGQGDLVG. The CDR3, in full, reads CASSLGQGDLVGYTF.

Of note for this clone: The read halts 3 residues ahead of the CDR3 end, with the missing end drawn from the germline J gene. The chain couples TRBV7-8 to TRBJ2-2; 9 positions agree with TRBD2. Trimming at V came to 5 bases and at J to 7 bases, leaving 8 bases not matched to a gene. CDR1 is SGHVS and CDR2 is FQNEAQ in the germline V gene. The CDR3 has 15 residues. CDR3 in amino acids: CASSPGGTSIGELFF. Incomplete CDR3 DNA: TGTGCCAGCAGCCCCGGGGGGACTAGCATCGGGGAG.

Points on this clone: The DNA ends 3 residues before the CDR3 does, and the rest of the CDR3 is filled in from the germline J gene. The chain is built from TRBV7-9 and TRBJ2-7, with D possibly matching TRBD1 (6 bases). The CDR3 runs 13 residues. Trimming took 5 bases from V and 2 from J, leaving 10 bases between them. The germline gives CDR1 SEHNR, CDR2 FQNEAQ (reference sequence). CDR3: CASSNTGPYEQYF. The part of the CDR3 DNA that was read is TGTGCCAGCAGCAATACAGGGCCCTACGAG.

In the case of this clone: The read ends 3 residues before the CDR3 terminus; that terminus is restored from the germline J gene. The chain joins TRBV5-4 to TRBJ2-7, with unresolved D. The CDR3 runs 11 residues. The ends were cut back, 1 base at V and 5 bases at J, with 4 bases in the middle. CDR1 and CDR2 (germline): SGHNT, YYREEE (reference sequence). The DNA read from the CDR3 is TGTGCCAGCAGCTTGCGGGACGAG. Its protein is CASSLRDE. From start to end, the CDR3 is CASSLRDEQYF.

On this clone itself: Read coverage stops 3 residues before the CDR3 terminus; the germline J gene supplies the remainder. The chain links TRBV19 to TRBJ1-2, with TRBD1 matching 8 bases. CDR1 is LNHDA and CDR2 is SQIVND in the germline V gene (reference sequence). The CDR3 runs to 13 residues. V gave up 10 bases and J gave up 4 bases; unmatched junction bases: 8. Incomplete CDR3 DNA: TGTGCCACCACTCCAGGGACAGGCTATGGC. This encodes CATTPGTGYG. From start to end, the CDR3 is CATTPGTGYGYTF.

Worth noting for this clone: The read stops 3 residues short of the end of the CDR3; the missing end is completed from the germline J gene. This chain uses TRBV7-6 with TRBJ2-3; tentatively, D is TRBD1 (6 bases). Germline V lookup: CDR1 SGHVS, CDR2 FNYEAQ. This CDR3 comprises 17 residues. V was cut by 0 bases and J by 0 bases, with 13 bases left in between. The sequenced CDR3 bases are TGTGCCAGCAGCTTAGCGGGGGCGAGGATTAGCACAGATACG. It codes for CASSLAGARISTDT. The CDR3 reads in full as CASSLAGARISTDTQYF.

With respect to this clone: The read ends 3 residues early relative to the CDR3; the germline J gene fills the gap. The chain carries TRBV24-1 and TRBJ2-3; 7 bases agree with TRBD1. This CDR3 comprises 16 residues. The germline V gene encodes CDR1 KGHDR and CDR2 SFDVKD. V shed 0 bases and J 0 bases; nucleotides not matched to a gene: 2. The part of the CDR3 DNA that was read is TGTGCCACCAGTGATTTGGGGACAGAGAGCACAGATACG. Protein: CATSDLGTESTDT. The whole CDR3 is CATSDLGTESTDTQYF.

This clone ranks as medium-sized in terms of frequency. The read falls 3 residues short of the CDR3 end, and the missing part is taken from the germline J gene. The chain joins TRBV5-1 to TRBJ2-1; weak D call: TRBD1 (5 bases). The CDR3 runs 13 residues. Germline CDR1 reads SGHRS; CDR2 reads YFSETQ. The V and J ends lost 4 bases and 2 bases respectively, with 7 bases between them. The CDR3 protein is CASSPDTYNEQFF. CDR3 bases read: TGCGCCAGCAGCCCGGACACCTACAATGAG.

Details on this clone: Read data end 3 residues before the CDR3 end; the end is taken from the germline J gene. The gene calls are TRBV28 and TRBJ2-7, with 7 bases lining up with TRBD2. Germline CDR1 MDHEN, CDR2 SYDVKM. The V and J ends lost 8 bases and 4 bases, in that order; junction bases with no gene match: 11. The CDR3 consists of 14 residues. CDR3 amino acids: CASCQTSEGYEQYF. The covered CDR3 bases are TGTGCCAGCTGTCAAACTAGCGAGGGGTACGAG.

On this clone: The read terminates 3 residues ahead of where the CDR3 ends, so the germline J gene completes it. The rearrangement uses TRBV20-1 and TRBJ2-1; no clear D gene. Trimming pared 0 bases from V and 4 bases from J, leaving 4 bases between. Per the germline V gene, CDR1 is DFQATT and CDR2 is SNEGSKA (reference sequence). This CDR3 contains 12 residues. The CDR3 DNA, read in part, is TGCAGTGCTAGAGACATGTACAATGAG. Its translation is CSARDMYNE. The entire CDR3 protein reads CSARDMYNEQFF.

As concerns this clone: Read data end 3 residues before the CDR3 end; the end is taken from the germline J gene. The V gene is TRBV7-9, the J gene TRBJ2-3; D gene uncertain. CDR1 is SEHNR and CDR2 is FQNEAQ in the germline V gene (reference sequence). The CDR3 totals 12 residues. V dropped 5 bases and J dropped 0 bases, with 3 bases sitting between them. The CDR3 here is CASSRSTDTQYF. CDR3 DNA (partial): TGTGCCAGCAGCCGGAGCACAGATACG.

As for this clone: The read terminates 3 residues ahead of where the CDR3 ends, so the germline J gene completes it. The chain joins TRBV5-1 to TRBJ1-1, with 7 nucleotides matching TRBD1. The germline CDR1 and CDR2 sequences are SGHRS and YFSETQ. This CDR3 spans 15 amino acids. The trim removed 4 bases at V and 4 bases at J, leaving 10 bases unmatched. The CDR3 DNA, read in part, is TGCGCCAGCAGCCCCTTTACAGGGGATGGCACTGAA. This encodes CASSPFTGDGTE. The full-length CDR3 reads as CASSPFTGDGTEAFF.

As for this clone: The read comes to an end 3 residues before the CDR3 does, leaving the germline J gene to fill in the end. The chain employs TRBV10-3 and TRBJ2-2; 8 nucleotides match TRBD1. Looked up from germline, CDR1 is ENHRY and CDR2 is SYGVKD. The CDR3 has 18 amino acids. Trimming removed 4 bases from V and 3 bases from J; junction bases left unmatched: 13. The CDR3 region is CAISGAQGAVTYTGELFF. The part of the CDR3 DNA that was read is TGTGCCATCAGTGGGGCGCAGGGGGCCGTAACATACACCGGGGAG.

Regarding this clone: Sequencing ends 3 residues short of the CDR3 end; the germline J gene provides the rest. The chain carries TRBV5-1 and TRBJ1-6, with TRBD1 matching over 7 bases. Germline V CDR1 and CDR2: SGHRS, YFSETQ. The junction had 9 bases not matched to a gene; V was cut back by 2 bases and J by 4 bases. CDR3 length: 17 residues. The CDR3 is CASSLGTGTAYNSPLHF. Incomplete CDR3 DNA: TGCGCCAGCAGCTTAGGGACCGGGACAGCTTATAATTCACCC.

Comments on this clone: The read halts 3 residues ahead of the CDR3 end, with the missing end drawn from the germline J gene. This chain joins TRBV15 and TRBJ2-7; the D gene is possibly TRBD1 (6 bases). CDR1 and CDR2 from the germline V gene are LNHNV and YYDKDF (reference sequence). The V end lost 2 bases, the J end lost 4 bases, and 15 bases lay between the germline ends. The CDR3 has 15 amino acids. The covered CDR3 bases are TGTGCCACCAGCAGACCCGGGACACTTGAGTACGAG. It specifies CATSRPGTLEYE. The whole CDR3 reads CATSRPGTLEYEQYF.

With regard to this clone: The sequence runs out 3 residues before the end of the CDR3; the remainder is reconstructed from the germline J gene. The chain links TRBV19 to TRBJ2-5; the D gene is possibly TRBD2 (6 bases). The V gene's germline CDR1 is LNHDA and CDR2 SQIVND (reference sequence). Deletions cut 4 bases from V and 4 bases from J, with 10 bases between. This CDR3 spans 13 amino acids. CDR3 protein: CASSTSGVETQYF. CDR3 DNA (partial): TGTGCCAGTAGTACCTCGGGGGTAGAGACC. Looking up the rest from reference TRBV19 and TRBJ2-5 gives the full variable domain: DGGITQSPKYLFRKEGQNVTLSCEQNLNHDAMYWYRQDPGQGLRLIYYSQIVNDFQKGDIAEGYSVSREKKESFPLTVTSAQKNPTAFYLCASSTSGVETQYFGPGTRLLVL.

The CDR3 is CASSPLPSSSGSSTDTQYF. The part of the CDR3 DNA that was read is TGTGCCAGCTCACCACTTCCATCCTCTAGCGGGAGTAGTACAGATACG. This chain joins TRBV18 and TRBJ2-3, with TRBD2 identical over 10 bases. The read stops 3 residues short of the end of the CDR3; the missing end is completed from the germline J gene. CDR3 size: 19 residues. Germline assignment: CDR1 KGHSH and CDR2 LQKENI. The J segment lost 3 bases and the V segment lost 1 base, leaving 13 bases of the junction unmatched.